A selection of T cell receptor beta chains follows, all from one sample in a study of cytomegalovirus exposure and HLA in healthy donors. Profiling relied on immunoSEQ multiplex PCR, and the TCRdb table lists in-frame clones only, not all of them. The data hold 35,000 to 55,000 clones, with about 72% observed a single time. Sequenced material: PBMCs. The source is a man aged 25 to 40 in good health and CMV-seronegative. Each CDR3 is given with its conserved first and last residue. Each record gives: J gene, V gene, clone size, CDR3 length, D gene, CDR3 protein, CDR3 DNA. A D gene is named only where the DNA matches it firmly. Size is omitted from some rows. Given values are once, few, many or a class for expanded clones.

>TRBJ2-3|TRBV5-1|NA|14|NA
CASSLGLSTDTQYF
TGCGCCAGCAGCTTGGGACTCAGCACAGATACGCAGTATTTT
>TRBJ2-7|TRBV5-4|NA|16|TRBD2
CASSGGLAGGSYEQYF
TGTGCCAGCAGCGGGGGACTAGCGGGAGGTTCCTACGAGCAGTACTTC
>TRBJ1-2|TRBV5-5|NA|16|TRBD1
CTSSLTGGPFSGGYTF
TGTACCAGCAGCTTGACAGGGGGCCCGTTTTCTGGTGGCTACACCTTC
>TRBJ2-2|TRBV10-3|few|14|TRBD1
CAISGDRDTGELFF
TGTGCCATCAGTGGGGACAGGGACACCGGGGAGCTGTTTTTT
>TRBJ2-4|TRBV30|NA|15|NA
CAWSRKTGSRNIQYF
TGTGCCTGGAGCCGGAAGACAGGTTCAAGAAACATTCAGTACTTC
>TRBJ1-1|TRBV9|NA|13|TRBD1
CASSAGTGLQAFF
TGTGCCAGCAGCGCTGGGACAGGGCTTCAAGCTTTCTTT
>TRBJ2-7|TRBV6-5|NA|13|NA
CASSKAALFEQYF
TGTGCCAGCAGCAAAGCCGCACTATTCGAGCAGTACTTC
>TRBJ2-1|TRBV11-2|NA|15|TRBD2
CASSLSSGGYNEQFF
TGTGCCAGCAGCCTCTCTTCGGGGGGATACAATGAGCAGTTCTTC
>TRBJ1-2|TRBV30|NA|12|NA
CAWSPLFYGYTF
TGTGCCTGGAGCCCCCTCTTCTATGGCTACACCTTC
>TRBJ2-3|TRBV29-1|once|14|TRBD2
CSVGGLAEIDTQYF
TGCAGCGTTGGGGGTCTAGCGGAAATAGATACGCAGTATTTT
>TRBJ2-7|TRBV5-4|NA|18|TRBD2
CASSLGAPIAGGTYEQYF
TGTGCCAGCAGCTTGGGTGCGCCCATAGCGGGAGGGACCTACGAGCAGTACTTC
>TRBJ1-2|TRBV5-6|NA|11|NA
CASSSQGGYTF
TGTGCCAGCAGCTCCCAGGGGGGCTACACCTTC
>TRBJ2-1|TRBV4-3|NA|15|TRBD2
CASSPIAGGVNEQFF
TGCGCCAGCAGCCCTATAGCGGGAGGGGTCAATGAGCAGTTCTTC
>TRBJ2-1|TRBV7-3|NA|15|TRBD1
CASSSPGQGYNEQFF
TGTGCCAGCAGCTCACCGGGACAGGGCTACAATGAGCAGTTCTTC
>TRBJ1-5|TRBV6-5|NA|15|TRBD1
CASRPLTGAGQPQHF
TGTGCCAGCAGACCCCTGACAGGGGCGGGGCAGCCCCAGCATTTT
>TRBJ2-7|TRBV7-2|NA|14|NA
CASSSAGGLGEQYF
TGTGCCAGCAGCTCCGCTGGCGGCCTCGGCGAGCAGTACTTC
>TRBJ2-1|TRBV10-1|NA|14|TRBD2
CASSSSGRMHEQFF
TGCGCCAGCAGTAGTAGCGGGAGAATGCATGAGCAGTTCTTC
>TRBJ2-7|TRBV5-1|NA|14|TRBD2
CASSLSWTSDEQYF
TGCGCCAGCAGCCTATCCTGGACTAGCGACGAGCAGTACTTC
>TRBJ1-1|TRBV27|NA|14|TRBD1
CASSPRQGATEAFF
TGTGCCAGCAGTCCCCGACAGGGGGCAACTGAAGCTTTCTTT
>TRBJ2-3|TRBV9|few|11|NA
CASSLTDTQYF
TGTGCCAGCAGCCTCACAGATACGCAGTATTTT
>TRBJ1-2|TRBV7-2|NA|14|NA
CASSSGQSNYGYTF
TGTGCCAGCAGCTCCGGACAGTCCAACTATGGCTACACCTTC
>TRBJ1-2|TRBV10-3|NA|13|NA
CAISDRAAYGYTF
TGTGCCATCAGTGACAGGGCGGCCTATGGCTACACCTTC
>TRBJ2-7|TRBV7-2|NA|14|NA
CASSLDSLSLEQYF
TGTGCCAGCAGCCTGGACTCCCTATCTCTCGAGCAGTACTTC
>TRBJ2-7|TRBV4-1|few|13|NA
CASSQHGGYEQYF
TGCGCCAGCAGCCAACACGGCGGGTACGAGCAGTACTTC
>TRBJ2-2|TRBV4-2|NA|17|NA
CASSQEGLAGNGGELFF
TGTGCCAGCAGCCAAGAGGGACTCGCCGGCAACGGCGGGGAGCTGTTTTTT
>TRBJ2-7|TRBV19|NA|15|NA
CATRYRAYSSYEQYF
TGTGCCACCCGGTACAGGGCTTACAGCTCCTACGAGCAGTACTTC
>TRBJ1-5|TRBV16|NA|21|NA
CASSQSDSYSPGAPYYQPQHF
TGTGCCAGCAGCCAATCTGATAGCTATTCCCCTGGCGCCCCGTATTATCAGCCCCAGCATTTT
>TRBJ2-2|TRBV7-9|NA|13|NA
CASSLFEAGELFF
TGTGCCAGCAGCCTTTTTGAGGCCGGGGAGCTGTTTTTT
>TRBJ1-5|TRBV5-1|once|15|NA
CASSLAGAENQPQHF
TGCGCCAGCAGCTTGGCTGGGGCAGAAAATCAGCCCCAGCATTTT
>TRBJ1-1|TRBV18|NA|13|NA
CASSPGRAEGAFF
TGTGCCAGCTCACCCGGCAGGGCTGAAGGAGCTTTCTTT
>TRBJ2-3|TRBV28|NA|16|TRBD2
CASKGGLAGRTDTQYF
TGTGCCAGCAAAGGGGGACTAGCGGGTCGCACAGATACGCAGTATTTT
>TRBJ2-5|TRBV28|NA|15|TRBD1
CASSDLDRAQETQYF
TGTGCCAGCAGCGACCTGGACAGGGCCCAAGAGACCCAGTACTTC
>TRBJ1-6|TRBV4-3|NA|17|NA
CASSHSLGEVGNSPLHF
TGCGCCAGCAGCCATAGTCTTGGGGAGGTGGGGAATTCACCCCTCCACTTT
>TRBJ1-2|TRBV19|NA|16|TRBD1
CASSDARGQLYYGYTF
TGTGCCAGTTCCGACGCCAGGGGGCAGTTATACTATGGCTACACCTTC
>TRBJ2-2|TRBV18|NA|13|NA
CASSPRAPGELFF
TGTGCCAGCTCACCCAGAGCGCCCGGGGAGCTGTTTTTT
>TRBJ2-2|TRBV7-3|few|17|TRBD2
CASSPMGLAGATGELFF
TGTGCCAGCAGCCCAATGGGACTAGCGGGAGCCACCGGGGAGCTGTTTTTT
>TRBJ2-3|TRBV5-1|NA|16|NA
CASSGGPSGSTDTQYF
TGCGCCAGCAGCGGGGGCCCTAGCGGAAGCACAGATACGCAGTATTTT